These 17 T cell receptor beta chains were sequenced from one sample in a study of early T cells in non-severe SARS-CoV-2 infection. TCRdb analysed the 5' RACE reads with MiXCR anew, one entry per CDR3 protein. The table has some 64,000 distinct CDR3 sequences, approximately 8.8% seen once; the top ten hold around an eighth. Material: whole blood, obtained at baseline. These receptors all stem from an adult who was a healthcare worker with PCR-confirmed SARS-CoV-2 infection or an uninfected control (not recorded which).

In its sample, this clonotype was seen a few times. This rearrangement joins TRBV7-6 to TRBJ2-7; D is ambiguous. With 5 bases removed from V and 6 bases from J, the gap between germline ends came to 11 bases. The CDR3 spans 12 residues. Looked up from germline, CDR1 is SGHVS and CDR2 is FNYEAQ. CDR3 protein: CASSPRSGEQYF. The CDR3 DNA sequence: TGTGCCAGCAGCCCTAGATCCGGCGAGCAGTACTTC.

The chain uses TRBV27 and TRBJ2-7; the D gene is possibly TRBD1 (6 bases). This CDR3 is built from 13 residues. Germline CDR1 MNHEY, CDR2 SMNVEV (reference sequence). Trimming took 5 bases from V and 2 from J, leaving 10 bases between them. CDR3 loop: CASSPGQPYEQYF. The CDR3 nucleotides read TGTGCCAGCAGTCCCGGACAGCCCTACGAGCAGTACTTC.

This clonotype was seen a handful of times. Written as DNA, the CDR3 is TGTGCCAGCCGGTCTTTGAGTGCAGATACGCAGTATTTT. Translating it yields CASRSLSADTQYF. The gene calls are TRBV5-4 and TRBJ2-3, with D unresolved. Germline V CDR1 and CDR2: SGHNT, YYREEE (reference sequence). The ends were cut back, 7 bases at V and 4 bases at J, with 13 bases in the middle. CDR3 size: 13 residues.

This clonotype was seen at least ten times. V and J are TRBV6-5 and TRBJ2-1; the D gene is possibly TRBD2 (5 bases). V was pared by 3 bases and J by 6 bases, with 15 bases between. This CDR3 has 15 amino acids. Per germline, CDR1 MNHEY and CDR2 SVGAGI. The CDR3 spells CASSYYSGGTNEQFF. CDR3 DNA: TGTGCCAGCAGTTATTACAGCGGAGGAACCAATGAGCAGTTCTTC.

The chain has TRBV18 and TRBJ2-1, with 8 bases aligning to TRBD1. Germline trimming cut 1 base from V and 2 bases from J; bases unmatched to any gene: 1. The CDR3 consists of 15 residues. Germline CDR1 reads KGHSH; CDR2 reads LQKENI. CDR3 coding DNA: TGTGCCAGCTCACCACAACAGGGGGCCTACAATGAGCAGTTCTTC. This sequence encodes CASSPQQGAYNEQFF.

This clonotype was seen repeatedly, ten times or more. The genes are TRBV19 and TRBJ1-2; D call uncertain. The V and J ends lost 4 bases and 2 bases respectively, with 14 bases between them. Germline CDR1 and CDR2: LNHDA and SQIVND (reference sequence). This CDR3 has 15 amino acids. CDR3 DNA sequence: TGTGCCAGTAGTACCGCACCCGGCGGCAACTATGGCTACACCTTC. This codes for CASSTAPGGNYGYTF.

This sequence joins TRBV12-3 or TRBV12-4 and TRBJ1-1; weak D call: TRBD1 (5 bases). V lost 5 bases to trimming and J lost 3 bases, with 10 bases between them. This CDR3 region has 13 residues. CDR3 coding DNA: TGTGCCAGCAGTCCCCCGACAGACACTGAAGCTTTCTTT. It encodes CASSPPTDTEAFF.

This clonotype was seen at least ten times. CDR3 sequence: CASSLTGISNQPQHF. The CDR3 DNA follows: TGTGCCAGCAGTCTAACAGGGATTAGCAATCAGCCCCAGCATTTT. This chain links TRBV2 with TRBJ1-5; TRBD1 is a possible D gene (6 bases). The CDR3 sequence is 15 residues long. The V gene lost 5 bases and the J gene lost 0 bases, with 11 bases spanning the gap. Germline values: CDR1 SNHLY, CDR2 FYNNEI.

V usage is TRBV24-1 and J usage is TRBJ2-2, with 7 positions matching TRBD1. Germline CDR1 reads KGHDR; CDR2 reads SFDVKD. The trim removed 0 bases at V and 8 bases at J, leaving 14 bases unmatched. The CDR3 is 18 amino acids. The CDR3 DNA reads TGTGCCACCAGTGATTTGCCCGGGACGGGACAGACAACGGGGGAGCTGTTTTTT. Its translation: CATSDLPGTGQTTGELFF.

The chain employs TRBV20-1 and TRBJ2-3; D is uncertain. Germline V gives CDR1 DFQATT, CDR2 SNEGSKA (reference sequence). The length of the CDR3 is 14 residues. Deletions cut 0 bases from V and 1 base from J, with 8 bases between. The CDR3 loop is CSARDSARTDTQYF. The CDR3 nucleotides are TGCAGTGCTAGAGACAGCGCACGCACAGATACGCAGTATTTT.

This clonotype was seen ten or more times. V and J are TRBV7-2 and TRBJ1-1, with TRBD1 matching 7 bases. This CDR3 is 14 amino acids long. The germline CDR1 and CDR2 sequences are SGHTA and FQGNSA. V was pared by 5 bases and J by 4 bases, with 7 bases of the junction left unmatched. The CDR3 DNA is TGTGCCAGCAGCCTTCTGCCAGGGGGCACTGAAGCTTTCTTT. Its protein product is CASSLLPGGTEAFF.

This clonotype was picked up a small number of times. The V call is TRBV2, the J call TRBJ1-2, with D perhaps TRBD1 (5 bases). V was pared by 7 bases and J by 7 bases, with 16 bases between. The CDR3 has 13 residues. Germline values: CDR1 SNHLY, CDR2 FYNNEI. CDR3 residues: CASMISPGSGYTF. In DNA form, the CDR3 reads TGTGCCAGCATGATTTCCCCAGGGAGTGGCTACACCTTC.

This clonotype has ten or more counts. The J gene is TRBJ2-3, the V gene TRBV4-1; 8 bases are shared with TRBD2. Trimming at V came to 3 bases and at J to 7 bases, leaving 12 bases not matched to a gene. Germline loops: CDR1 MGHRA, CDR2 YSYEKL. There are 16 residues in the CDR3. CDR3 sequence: CASSHPAGLGPNTQYF. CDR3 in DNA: TGCGCCAGCAGCCACCCTGCGGGACTAGGTCCGAATACGCAGTATTTT.

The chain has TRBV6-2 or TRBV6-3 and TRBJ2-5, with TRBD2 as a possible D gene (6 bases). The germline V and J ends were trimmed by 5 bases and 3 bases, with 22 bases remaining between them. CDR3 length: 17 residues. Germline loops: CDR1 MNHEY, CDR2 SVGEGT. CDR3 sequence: CASSLISDSGGEETQYF. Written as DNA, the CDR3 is TGTGCCAGCAGTCTTATCTCGGACTCCGGAGGGGAAGAGACCCAGTACTTC.

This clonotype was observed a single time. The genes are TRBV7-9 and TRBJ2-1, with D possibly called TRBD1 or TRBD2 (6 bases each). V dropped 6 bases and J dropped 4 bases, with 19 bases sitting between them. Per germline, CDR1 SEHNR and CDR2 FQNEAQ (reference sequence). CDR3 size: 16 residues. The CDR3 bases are TGTGCCAGCAGACACTTAGGGGGGATAGAGTACAATGAGCAGTTCTTC. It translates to CASRHLGGIEYNEQFF.

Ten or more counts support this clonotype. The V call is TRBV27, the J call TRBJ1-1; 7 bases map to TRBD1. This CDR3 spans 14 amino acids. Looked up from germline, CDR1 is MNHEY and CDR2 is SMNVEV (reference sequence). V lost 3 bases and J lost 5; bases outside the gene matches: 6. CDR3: CASSFNPGGTEAFF. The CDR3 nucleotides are TGTGCCAGCAGTTTCAATCCAGGGGGAACTGAAGCTTTCTTT.

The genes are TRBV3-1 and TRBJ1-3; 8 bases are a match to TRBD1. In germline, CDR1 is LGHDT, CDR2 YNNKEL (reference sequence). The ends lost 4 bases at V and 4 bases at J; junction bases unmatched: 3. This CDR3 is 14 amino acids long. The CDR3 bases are TGTGCCAGCAGCCCTGGGACAGGAGGAAACACCATATATTTT. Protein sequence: CASSPGTGGNTIYF. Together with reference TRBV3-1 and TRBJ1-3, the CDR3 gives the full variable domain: DTAVSQTPKYLVTQMGNDKSIKCEQNLGHDTMYWYKQDSKKFLKIMFSYNNKELIINETVPNRFSPKSPDKAHLNLHINSLELGDSAVYFCASSPGTGGNTIYFGEGSWLTVV.